The 22 T cell receptor beta chains reported below all come from one sample, sequenced in a study of blood T cell repertoires in COVID-19. Sequencing used immunoSEQ multiplex PCR; TCRdb keeps in-frame clones, though not all of them. Of around 100,000 clones in the sample, around nine tenths are singletons; the top ten hold 4% to 5.5%. Input material: peripheral blood. These receptors were taken from a man aged 35-49 years with acute or convalescent COVID-19.

The rearrangement links TRBV6-5 to TRBJ2-7, with D maybe TRBD1 (6 bases). CDR1 and CDR2 from the germline V gene are MNHEY and SVGAGI. V was cut by 7 bases and J by 2 bases, with 12 bases left in between. The CDR3 is made up of 13 amino acids. CDR3 in amino acids: CASKRDKTYEQYF. DNA for the CDR3: TGTGCCAGCAAAAGGGACAAAACCTACGAGCAGTACTTC.

V gene TRBV6-5 combines with J gene TRBJ1-2; D is unresolved. CDR3 length equals 14 residues. Per germline, CDR1 MNHEY and CDR2 SVGAGI. The germline V and J ends were trimmed by 7 bases and 4 bases, with 16 bases remaining between them. The CDR3 is CASTRRVEGYGYTF. DNA of the CDR3: TGTGCCAGCACACGGCGGGTAGAGGGCTATGGCTACACCTTC.

The chain employs TRBV9 and TRBJ2-2; 7 bases map to TRBD2. V was clipped by 1 base and J by 1 base; unmatched bases: 4. The CDR3 covers 16 residues. CDR1 and CDR2 from the germline V gene are SGDLS and YYNGEE. The DNA of the CDR3 is TGTGCCAGCAGCGTAAGAGCGGGGATGAACACCGGGGAGCTGTTTTTT. Translating it yields CASSVRAGMNTGELFF.

The chain recombines TRBV19 with TRBJ1-4; D call uncertain. Trimming took off 4 bases at V and 0 bases at J, with 15 bases between the two ends. Germline assignment: CDR1 LNHDA and CDR2 SQIVND (reference sequence). The CDR3 extends over 17 amino acids. The CDR3 nucleotides are TGTGCCAGTAGTAGGCCGGGAGACGCCACAACTAATGAAAAACTGTTTTTT. Encoded protein: CASSRPGDATTNEKLFF. The entire variable domain, with the rest obtained from reference TRBV19 and TRBJ1-4, is as follows: DGGITQSPKYLFRKEGQNVTLSCEQNLNHDAMYWYRQDPGQGLRLIYYSQIVNDFQKGDIAEGYSVSREKKESFPLTVTSAQKNPTAFYLCASSRPGDATTNEKLFFGSGTQLSVL.

The chain is built from TRBV13 and TRBJ2-2; D not certain. This CDR3 region has 12 residues. The germline V gene has CDR1 PRHDT and CDR2 FYEKMQ (reference sequence). Trimming left V 8 bases short and J 6 bases short, with 10 bases between. The CDR3 is CASGSRSGELFF. CDR3 in DNA: TGTGCCAGCGGTAGCAGATCCGGGGAGCTGTTTTTT.

This chain joins TRBV4-3 and TRBJ1-1; no clear D gene. V lost 0 bases and J lost 5, with 7 bases in between. The germline V gene has CDR1 LGHNA and CDR2 YSLEER. This CDR3 spans 13 amino acids. In DNA form, the CDR3 reads TGCGCCAGCAGCCAAGATCGAGGAACTGAAGCTTTCTTT. Amino acid sequence: CASSQDRGTEAFF.

The chain employs TRBV6-5 and TRBJ1-1; TRBD1 agrees at 8 bases. The CDR3 totals 14 residues. CDR1 is MNHEY, CDR2 SVGAGI, per germline. The V gene end was trimmed by 6 bases and the J gene end by 1 base; junction bases not matched to a gene: 4. CDR3 sequence: CASRPGQANTEAFF. The CDR3, as DNA: TGTGCCAGCAGACCGGGACAGGCGAACACTGAAGCTTTCTTT.

J is TRBJ2-5 and V is TRBV5-4; D is possibly TRBD1 (5 bases). The CDR3 loop spans 14 amino acids. The germline V gene has CDR1 SGHNT and CDR2 YYREEE (reference sequence). V gave up 2 bases and J gave up 4 bases, with 12 bases separating them. Here the CDR3 reads CASSLSSGLETQYF. The CDR3 coding sequence is TGTGCCAGCAGCTTAAGTTCAGGGTTAGAGACCCAGTACTTC.

In this sample, this clone turned up once. V gene TRBV6-2 or TRBV6-3 combines with J gene TRBJ1-3; the match to TRBD1 covers 7 bases. V lost 5 bases to trimming and J lost 0 bases; unmatched junction nucleotides: 7. The CDR3 runs to 16 residues. The V gene's germline CDR1 is MNHEY and CDR2 SVGEGT. Here the CDR3 reads CASSATGATSGNTIYF. The CDR3, as DNA: TGTGCCAGCAGTGCCACAGGGGCGACCTCTGGAAACACCATATATTTT.

This chain uses TRBV5-5 with TRBJ2-1; D might be TRBD1 (5 bases). The CDR3 has 15 residues. V lost 0 bases and J lost 4, with 11 bases in between. Germline loops: CDR1 SGHKS, CDR2 YYEKEE (reference sequence). In DNA form, the CDR3 reads TGTGCCAGCAGCTTGGTTGGGGCTTTGTACAATGAGCAGTTCTTC. Protein sequence: CASSLVGALYNEQFF.

The gene calls are TRBV6-4 and TRBJ2-1, with D unclear. The V gene's germline CDR1 is MRHNA and CDR2 SNTAGT. This CDR3 has 15 residues. V gave up 4 bases and J gave up 0 bases, with 10 bases separating them. CDR3 coding DNA: TGTGCCAGCAGTGCCGCCGGGTTCTCCTACAATGAGCAGTTCTTC. Amino acids: CASSAAGFSYNEQFF.

The chain joins TRBV19 to TRBJ2-1; TRBD2 matches 10 bases. The CDR3 runs to 18 residues. The ends lost 7 bases at V and 4 bases at J; junction bases unmatched: 16. Germline assignment: CDR1 LNHDA and CDR2 SQIVND (reference sequence). In DNA form, the CDR3 reads TGTGCCAGTACCCCCCGGAGGATAGCGGGAGGAGGGTACAATGAGCAGTTCTTC. Protein product: CASTPRRIAGGGYNEQFF.

V is TRBV5-1 and J is TRBJ1-5; TRBD1 might be the D (5 bases). This CDR3 region has 15 residues. The V end was cut by 4 bases, the J end by 3 bases, with 14 bases between. Germline CDR1 reads SGHRS; CDR2 reads YFSETQ. The CDR3 spells CASSPDGALNQPQHF. Written as DNA, the CDR3 is TGCGCCAGCAGCCCGGATGGGGCCCTCAATCAGCCCCAGCATTTT.

The CDR3 bases are TGTGCCAGCAGCTTAATCGGGGGGGCTGATGGCTACACCTTC. This translates into CASSLIGGADGYTF. The V call is TRBV7-2, the J call TRBJ1-2; D perhaps matches TRBD1 (6 bases). Trimming removed 2 bases at V and 6 bases at J, with 13 bases between. The CDR3 loop spans 14 amino acids. Germline V lookup: CDR1 SGHTA, CDR2 FQGNSA.

DNA of the CDR3: TGTGCCAGTAGCCGGGACAGGGGGTACGAGCAGTACTTC. This translates into CASSRDRGYEQYF. The chain uses TRBV19 and TRBJ2-7, with 11 bases aligning to TRBD1. The V gene end was trimmed by 6 bases and the J gene end by 4 bases; junction bases not matched to a gene: 2. There are 13 residues in the CDR3. Germline V gene data show CDR1 as LNHDA and CDR2 as SQIVND (reference sequence). The full variable domain, completed using reference TRBV19 and TRBJ2-7, is DGGITQSPKYLFRKEGQNVTLSCEQNLNHDAMYWYRQDPGQGLRLIYYSQIVNDFQKGDIAEGYSVSREKKESFPLTVTSAQKNPTAFYLCASSRDRGYEQYFGPGTRLTVT.

The chain joins TRBV5-4 to TRBJ2-2; TRBD2 is a possible D gene (5 bases). CDR3 length: 15 residues. The germline V gene encodes CDR1 SGHNT and CDR2 YYREEE (reference sequence). Trimming removed 2 bases from V and 1 base from J, with 9 bases in between. The CDR3 region has the DNA TGTGCCAGCAGCTTTGAGGGAGTGAACACCGGGGAGCTGTTTTTT. This sequence encodes CASSFEGVNTGELFF.

The chain recombines TRBV30 with TRBJ1-6; D is ambiguous. Germline values: CDR1 GTSNPN, CDR2 SVGIG (reference sequence). This CDR3 has 16 amino acids. V lost 1 base and J 7 bases, leaving 17 bases between the germline ends. The CDR3 region has the DNA TGTGCCTGGAGTGACTCCGCGGGCCGGAAGAATTCACCCCTCCACTTT. Encoded protein: CAWSDSAGRKNSPLHF.

The gene calls are TRBV6-5 and TRBJ1-2, with 8 nucleotides matching TRBD1. V shed 3 bases and J 8 bases; nucleotides not matched to a gene: 8. Germline lookup yields CDR1 MNHEY and CDR2 SVGAGI. CDR3 length: 14 residues. The CDR3 DNA reads TGTGCCAGCAGTTATATGGGAAGACAGGGGGGCTACACCTTC. The encoded protein is CASSYMGRQGGYTF.

The V and J genes are TRBV9 and TRBJ1-4; maybe TRBD1 (5 bases). V was clipped by 4 bases and J by 4 bases, with 17 bases between them. Germline CDR1 SGDLS, CDR2 YYNGEE. This CDR3 spans 16 amino acids. This CDR3 reads CASSPKVGQGNEKLFF. The DNA of the CDR3 is TGTGCCAGCAGCCCTAAGGTAGGGCAGGGTAATGAAAAACTGTTTTTT.

The chain joins TRBV7-2 to TRBJ2-2; D is unclear. The V gene lost 4 bases and the J gene lost 1 base, with 10 bases spanning the gap. CDR1 SGHTA and CDR2 FQGNSA come from the germline V gene. The length of the CDR3 is 15 residues. The CDR3 DNA reads TGTGCCAGCAGCTCCCGGCCGGGGAACACCGGGGAGCTGTTTTTT. Translating it yields CASSSRPGNTGELFF.

V gene TRBV6-1 combines with J gene TRBJ2-1; TRBD1 matches 11 bases. Germline V lookup: CDR1 MNHNS, CDR2 SASEGT. The CDR3 covers 16 residues. The V and J ends lost 1 base and 7 bases, in that order; junction bases with no gene match: 6. CDR3 in DNA: TGTGCCAGCAGTGAAGGACCGGGACAGGGGGGGAATGAGCAGTTCTTC. This sequence encodes CASSEGPGQGGNEQFF.

This clone appeared once. This same CDR3 is encoded by further DNA sequences in the sample. The rearrangement links TRBV18 to TRBJ2-7; 10 nucleotides agree with TRBD1. This CDR3 has 14 residues. CDR1 and CDR2 from the germline V gene are KGHSH and LQKENI. Trimming at V came to 3 bases and at J to 2 bases, leaving 1 base not matched to a gene. DNA of the CDR3: TGTGCCAGCTCACCGGGACAGGGGCCCTACGAGCAGTACTTC. Protein: CASSPGQGPYEQYF.